These 10 T cell receptor beta chains were sequenced from one sample in a study of Graves' ophthalmopathy and Graves' hyperthyroidism. Amplification of the TCR beta CDR3 regions used RNA transcripts (as template). RT-PCR with HTBI primers came first, then second-round multiplex PCR. TCRdb itself ran the multiplex PCR reads through MiXCR, one entry per CDR3 protein. This sample has about 220,000 distinct CDR3 sequences; approximately 21% occur once, and the top ten carry roughly 42%. Sequences were obtained from peripheral blood. Every receptor here comes from a woman in her forties or fifties with Graves' ophthalmopathy.

The chain uses TRBV4-2 and TRBJ2-7; D is uncertain. CDR3 length equals 15 residues. Germline values: CDR1 LGHNA, CDR2 YNFKEQ. Trimming stripped 3 bases from V and 0 bases from J, with 12 bases between. In nucleotides, the CDR3 is TGTGCCAGCAGCCAGAAGGACGGAACCTCCTACGAGCAGTACTTC. Protein: CASSQKDGTSYEQYF.

The chain couples TRBV29-1 to TRBJ2-2; 9 positions match TRBD1. The CDR3 covers 14 residues. The junction had 8 bases not matched to a gene; V was cut back by 7 bases and J by 5 bases. Germline CDR1 reads SQVTM; CDR2 reads ANQGSEA. As DNA, the CDR3 is TGCAGCGGATCCGGGACAGGGCGGACCGGGGAGCTGTTTTTT. Residues: CSGSGTGRTGELFF.

The rearrangement links TRBV19 to TRBJ2-7; the D is unclear. The CDR3 contains 14 residues. CDR1 and CDR2 from the germline V gene are LNHDA and SQIVND (reference sequence). The V and J ends lost 3 bases and 2 bases respectively, with 11 bases between them. The CDR3 nucleotides read TGTGCCAGTAGTATTCGGGCCTCCACCTACGAGCAGTACTTC. This translates into CASSIRASTYEQYF.

The table lists this clonotype with many counts. The chain is built from TRBV25-1 and TRBJ2-6, with a weak D call TRBD2 (6 bases). V lost 7 bases and J 1 base, leaving 20 bases between the germline ends. The germline CDR1 and CDR2 sequences are MGHDK and SYGVNS. This CDR3 spans 18 amino acids. DNA of the CDR3: TGTGCCAGCACCTTAAACCAGGGAGGCCCATCTGGGGCCAACGTCCTGACTTTC. It encodes CASTLNQGGPSGANVLTF.

This clonotype was observed many times. The chain recombines TRBV6-5 with TRBJ1-5, with D possibly TRBD1 on 6 matching bases. V was trimmed by 0 bases and J by 7 bases, leaving 13 bases between them. CDR1 and CDR2 from the germline V gene are MNHEY and SVGAGI. This CDR3 is built from 15 residues. The CDR3 is CASSYSGGEGQPQHF. CDR3 nucleotide sequence: TGTGCCAGCAGTTACTCGGGGGGCGAGGGGCAGCCCCAGCATTTT.

This chain's CDR3 is CASSPNRDREAFF. In DNA form, the CDR3 reads TGCGCCAGCAGCCCGAACAGGGACCGTGAAGCTTTCTTT. V and J are TRBV5-1 and TRBJ1-1, with D possibly TRBD1 on 6 matching bases. The V end lost 4 bases, the J end lost 7 bases, and 14 bases lay between the germline ends. The CDR3 spans 13 residues. The germline gives CDR1 SGHRS, CDR2 YFSETQ.

The chain is built from TRBV7-2 and TRBJ1-3, with a possible D match to TRBD1 (5 bases). The CDR3 contains 14 residues. The V end was cut by 5 bases, the J end by 3 bases, with 11 bases between. The germline CDR1 and CDR2 sequences are SGHTA and FQGNSA. The CDR3 here is CASSVQASGNTIYF. CDR3 in DNA: TGTGCCAGCAGCGTACAGGCGAGTGGAAACACCATATATTTT. The full variable domain, rest sourced from reference TRBV7-2 and TRBJ1-3, is GAGVSQSPSNKVTEKGKDVELRCDPISGHTALYWYRQSLGQGLEFLIYFQGNSAPDKSGLPSDRFSAERTGGSVSTLTIQRTQQEDSAVYLCASSVQASGNTIYFGEGSWLTVV.

There are many counts of this clonotype. The genes are TRBV11-2 and TRBJ2-2, with D perhaps matching TRBD2 (6 bases). In germline, CDR1 is SGHAT, CDR2 FQNNGV. The CDR3 spans 19 residues. Trimming pared 1 base from V and 4 bases from J, leaving 22 bases between. The CDR3 reads CASSLVRRDFPGGTGELFF. The CDR3 nucleotides are TGTGCCAGCAGCTTAGTTCGGCGGGACTTTCCTGGCGGCACCGGGGAGCTGTTTTTT.

This clonotype was detected ten times or more. An end of the junction does not agree with germline; a read error may underlie this. The genes are TRBV27 and TRBJ2-7, with TRBD2 identical over 8 bases. The CDR3 has 15 amino acids. Germline V CDR1 and CDR2: MNHEY, SMNVEV (reference sequence). CDR3 sequence: CGSRPSGREGSEQYF. The CDR3, as DNA: TGTGGCAGCAGACCAAGCGGGAGAGAAGGGAGCGAGCAGTACTTC.

This clonotype was counted ten times or more. The J gene is TRBJ2-7, the V gene TRBV12-3 or TRBV12-4; TRBD2 is a possible D gene (5 bases). The CDR3 is made up of 13 amino acids. V lost 3 bases to trimming and J lost 5 bases, with 11 bases between them. CDR3 protein: CASSFPGSDEQYF. The CDR3, as DNA: TGTGCCAGCAGTTTTCCGGGGAGTGACGAGCAGTACTTC.